The clone carrying this T cell receptor (beta chain) was found a few times. Trimming took 2 bases from V and 1 from J, leaving 5 bases between them. Per the germline V gene, CDR1 is SGHDN and CDR2 is FVKESK. CDR3 length: 13 amino acids. The protocol was immunoSEQ multiplex PCR, while the TCRdb copy is restricted to in-frame clones and leaves out a portion. The repertoire holds roughly 170,000 clones, with 70% to 85% as singletons. The data originate from a study of cytotoxic CD8 clonotypes in ibrutinib-treated CLL. This chain uses TRBV14 with TRBJ1-1; no reliable D call. Sequences were derived from PBMCs, sampled after 24 months of ibrutinib treatment. The clonotype originates from a human donor with chronic lymphocytic leukemia. CDR3 nucleotide sequence: TGTGCCAGCAGCCAACAAGCGAACACTGAAGCTTTCTTT. Translated: CASSQQANTEAFF.